This entry lists 10 T cell receptor beta chains sequenced from one sample in a study of cytomegalovirus exposure and HLA in healthy donors. It was with 60 Vbeta and 13 Jbeta primers that the PCR ran. Repertoires were generated with immunoSEQ multiplex PCR, while TCRdb's copy carries only in-frame clones and drops some. This sample has over 85,000 clones, with around 86% found just once. Sequencing used PBMCs. Source of these receptors: a man aged 35 to 55 in good health and CMV-seronegative.

The rearrangement uses TRBV5-6 and TRBJ2-1; D call uncertain. The CDR3 loop spans 13 amino acids. Trimming stripped 1 base from V and 9 bases from J, with 11 bases between. Germline V gives CDR1 SGHDT, CDR2 YYEEEE. The CDR3 region has the DNA TGTGCCAGCAGCTTGAACTTCGTCGGTGAGCAGTTCTTC. It specifies CASSLNFVGEQFF.

The V and J genes are TRBV7-6 and TRBJ2-5, with TRBD2 matching 10 bases. J was trimmed by 4 bases and V by 5 bases; bases with no gene match: 1. CDR1 and CDR2 from the germline V gene are SGHVS and FNYEAQ. The CDR3 loop spans 13 amino acids. The CDR3 region is CASSTSGAETQYF. The CDR3 region has the DNA TGTGCCAGCAGCACTAGCGGGGCAGAGACCCAGTACTTC.

In this sample, this clone turned up a few times. This sequence joins TRBV5-1 and TRBJ2-7, with 8 nucleotides matching TRBD1. The germline CDR1 and CDR2 sequences are SGHRS and YFSETQ. V dropped 4 bases and J dropped 7; count of bases not matched to a gene: 13. CDR3 length: 15 amino acids. CDR3 amino acids: CASSVGQGGVREQYF. The CDR3 DNA sequence: TGCGCCAGCAGCGTAGGACAGGGAGGTGTGAGGGAGCAGTACTTC.

The chain is built from TRBV6-1 and TRBJ1-2; maybe TRBD1 (6 bases). The CDR3 sequence is 12 residues long. CDR1 and CDR2 (germline): MNHNS, SASEGT. Trimming pared 5 bases from V and 11 bases from J, leaving 15 bases between. CDR3 nucleotide sequence: TGTGCCAGCAGTCCTCGGACAGTGAGATACACCTTC. Protein product: CASSPRTVRYTF.

V gene TRBV29-1 combines with J gene TRBJ1-1; D is unresolved. Trimming stripped 2 bases from V and 1 base from J, with 8 bases between. From germline, CDR1 is SQVTM and CDR2 ANQGSEA. This CDR3 is built from 13 residues. The CDR3 protein is CSVEFFPNTEAFF. DNA of the CDR3: TGCAGCGTTGAATTCTTCCCGAACACTGAAGCTTTCTTT.

In this sample, this clone turned up a few times. The gene calls are TRBV6-5 and TRBJ1-2; the D gene is possibly TRBD1 (6 bases). V shed 6 bases and J shed 3 bases, with 14 bases lying between them. The CDR3 is 14 amino acids. Germline CDR1 and CDR2: MNHEY and SVGAGI. The CDR3 bases are TGTGCCAGCAGCCAAGCCAGGGGCTACTATGGCTACACCTTC. It codes for CASSQARGYYGYTF.

The chain has TRBV6-4 and TRBJ2-2; possibly TRBD2 for D (6 bases). CDR1 and CDR2 from the germline V gene are MRHNA and SNTAGT. The length of the CDR3 is 17 residues. V dropped 2 bases and J dropped 6 bases, with 19 bases sitting between them. The CDR3 nucleotides read TGTGCCAGCAGTGACCTCGGAGGGGTGGCTCAGGCCGGGGAGCTGTTTTTT. Residues: CASSDLGGVAQAGELFF.

The chain links TRBV5-1 to TRBJ2-7; a possible D gene is TRBD1 (6 bases). This CDR3 spans 17 amino acids. V was pared by 3 bases and J by 2 bases, with 21 bases between. Looked up from germline, CDR1 is SGHRS and CDR2 is YFSETQ. The CDR3 protein is CASSSSPGRGFAYEQYF. The CDR3 region has the DNA TGCGCCAGCAGCTCCTCTCCTGGCAGGGGATTTGCCTACGAGCAGTACTTC.

This clone was detected a few times. This chain connects TRBV2 to TRBJ1-5; perhaps TRBD1 as D (6 bases). V was clipped by 3 bases and J by 4 bases, with 13 bases between them. The CDR3 has 15 residues. Germline V gene sequence: CDR1 SNHLY, CDR2 FYNNEI. The CDR3 coding sequence is TGTGCCAGCAGTGAGAGGACAGACCCTAATCAGCCCCAGCATTTT. It translates to CASSERTDPNQPQHF. The full variable domain, its missing parts supplied by reference TRBV2 and TRBJ1-5, is EPEVTQTPSHQVTQMGQEVILRCVPISNHLYFYWYRQILGQKVEFLVSFYNNEISEKSEIFDDQFSVERPDGSNFTLKIRSTKLEDSAMYFCASSERTDPNQPQHFGDGTRLSIL.

The table lists this clone with a count of one. J is TRBJ1-3 and V is TRBV18, with 8 bases that match TRBD1. CDR1 KGHSH and CDR2 LQKENI come from the germline V gene. This CDR3 is 15 amino acids long. The V gene end was trimmed by 0 bases and the J gene end by 2 bases; junction bases not matched to a gene: 0. CDR3 in DNA: TGTGCCAGCTCACCACCGACAGGGGCTGGAAACACCATATATTTT. It translates to CASSPPTGAGNTIYF.